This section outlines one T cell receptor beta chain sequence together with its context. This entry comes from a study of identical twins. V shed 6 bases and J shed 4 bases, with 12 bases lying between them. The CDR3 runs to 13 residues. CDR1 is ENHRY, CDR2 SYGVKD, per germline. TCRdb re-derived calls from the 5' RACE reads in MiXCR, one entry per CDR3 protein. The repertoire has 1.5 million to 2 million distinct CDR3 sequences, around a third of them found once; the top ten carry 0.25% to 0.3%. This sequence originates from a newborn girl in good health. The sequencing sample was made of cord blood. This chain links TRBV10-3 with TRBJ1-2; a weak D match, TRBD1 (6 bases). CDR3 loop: CAIRDSHLYGYTF. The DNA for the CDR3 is TGTGCCATCAGGGACAGCCACCTCTATGGCTACACCTTC.